The 6 T cell receptor beta chains below come from one sample, sequenced in a study of ipilimumab plus nivolumab after autologous stem cell transplantation. Measured with immunoSEQ multiplex PCR; TCRdb has only the in-frame clones, and not every one. This sample has more than 20,000 clones, with 77% found just once. Sample: PBMCs, taken in a trial of ipilimumab plus nivolumab as post-transplant consolidation. These receptors were collected from a male donor with diffuse large B-cell lymphoma.

This clone was counted between two and nine times. V usage is TRBV14 and J usage is TRBJ1-1; D gene uncertain. This CDR3 comprises 15 residues. The V gene's germline CDR1 is SGHDN and CDR2 FVKESK. Trimming removed 0 bases at V and 3 bases at J, with 11 bases between. Here the CDR3 DNA reads TGTGCCAGCAGCCAAGATAATCCGGAATACACTGAAGCTTTCTTT. Amino acid sequence: CASSQDNPEYTEAFF.

The rearrangement uses TRBV11-2 and TRBJ1-1; D may be TRBD1 (5 bases). The CDR3 length is 13 residues. Trimming cost V 5 bases and J 1 base, with 8 bases left between them. In germline, CDR1 is SGHAT, CDR2 FQNNGV. The CDR3 reads CASSGDRNTEAFF. The CDR3 nucleotides are TGTGCCAGCAGCGGCGACAGGAACACTGAAGCTTTCTTT.

The V call is TRBV6-5, the J call TRBJ1-2; 7 positions match TRBD1. Germline lookup yields CDR1 MNHEY and CDR2 SVGAGI. Trimming removed 4 bases from V and 5 bases from J; junction bases left unmatched: 4. The CDR3 is 13 amino acids. The CDR3 region has the DNA TGTGCCAGCAGTTGGGACAGTCTATATGGCTACACCTTC. Its protein product is CASSWDSLYGYTF.

This clone was detected once. The chain combines TRBV27 with TRBJ1-5, with a possible D match to TRBD1 (5 bases). The V gene's germline CDR1 is MNHEY and CDR2 SMNVEV (reference sequence). The CDR3 consists of 15 residues. Trimming removed 6 bases from V and 7 bases from J, with 19 bases in between. DNA of the CDR3: TGTGCCAGCAGCAGAGATACCGGGGGGAACCAGCCCCAGCATTTT. Protein product: CASSRDTGGNQPQHF.

The chain carries TRBV5-4 and TRBJ2-5, with D possibly matching TRBD1 (5 bases). Germline assignment: CDR1 SGHNT and CDR2 YYREEE (reference sequence). With 5 bases removed from V and 2 bases from J, the gap between germline ends came to 16 bases. The CDR3 length is 15 residues. The CDR3 region is CASRSTGEPQETQYF. The CDR3, as DNA: TGTGCCAGCAGATCCACAGGAGAACCTCAAGAGACCCAGTACTTC.

This clone rates as medium-sized (0.01 to 0.1%). The rearrangement joins TRBV6-6 to TRBJ1-2, with a possible D match to TRBD1 (5 bases). Trimming stripped 7 bases from V and 13 bases from J, with 16 bases between. Germline V gene data show CDR1 as MNHNY and CDR2 as SVGAGI (reference sequence). This CDR3 is built from 11 residues. The CDR3 protein is CASIHGGNSTF. CDR3 sequence (DNA): TGTGCCAGCATTCACGGGGGGAACTCCACCTTC.